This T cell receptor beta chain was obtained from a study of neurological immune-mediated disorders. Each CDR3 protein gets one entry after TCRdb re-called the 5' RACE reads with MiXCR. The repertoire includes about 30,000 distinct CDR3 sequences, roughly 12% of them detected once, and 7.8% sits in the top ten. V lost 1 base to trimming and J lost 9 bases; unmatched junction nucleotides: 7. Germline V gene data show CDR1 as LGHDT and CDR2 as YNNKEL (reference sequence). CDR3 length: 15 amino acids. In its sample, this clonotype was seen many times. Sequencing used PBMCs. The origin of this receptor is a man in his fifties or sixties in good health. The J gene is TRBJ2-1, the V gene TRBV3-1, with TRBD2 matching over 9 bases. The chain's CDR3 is CASSQVWRGGGEQFF. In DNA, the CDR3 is TGTGCCAGCAGCCAAGTGTGGCGGGGGGGCGGTGAGCAGTTCTTC.